Given below is one T cell receptor beta chain in context. Clones were sequenced by immunoSEQ multiplex PCR, and TCRdb holds only the in-frame ones, with some missing. The sample consists of roughly 260,000 clones, roughly 84% of them appearing once. These data come from a study of blood T cell repertoires in COVID-19. For the study at large: Samples representing acute and convalescent COVID-19 were sourced from the United States, Italy and Spain. PBMCs, B-cell-depleted T cells, or T cells were the source of the cDNA or gDNA that made up the material.

This CDR3 region has 21 residues. Trimming stripped 4 bases from V and 6 bases from J, with 37 bases between. Sequenced material: peripheral blood. V gene TRBV5-3 combines with J gene TRBJ1-2; D unclear. TRBV5-3 is annotated as an ORF whose role is uncertain. This TCR came from a woman aged 18-29 years with acute or convalescent COVID-19. The DNA for the CDR3 is TGTGCCAGAAGCCGAGAGAAACACTCAAGGCAGCGAGGGCTGATCAAGGATGGCTACACCTTC. As protein: CARSREKHSRQRGLIKDGYTF.